This paragraph reports one T cell receptor (beta chain). It was cDNA, reverse transcribed from extracted RNA, that served as the sequencing template. Clones were sequenced by immunoSEQ multiplex PCR, and TCRdb holds only the in-frame ones, with some missing. This table has approximately 66,000 clones, roughly 60% appearing once. These data originate in a study of CD8+ T cells in alopecia areata. Study background: A regimen of oral tofacitinib, 5 to 10 mg twice daily, was given to treated patients.

Lesional scalp punch biopsies and peripheral blood were collected from alopecia areata patients. Using a FACSAria, the CD4+ and CD8+ T cells were sorted from the PBMCs. The receptor was derived from a human donor with alopecia areata. The specimen was CD8+ T cells sorted from blood, collected at week 0.

CDR3 loop: CASSPWVEGEAFF. The CDR3 DNA sequence: TGTGCCAGCAGCCCTTGGGTTGAAGGTGAAGCTTTCTTT. The chain joins TRBV5-4 to TRBJ1-1; D ambiguous. The germline V gene has CDR1 SGHNT and CDR2 YYREEE (reference sequence). The CDR3 is 13 residues long. V lost 4 bases and J lost 7, with 14 bases in between.